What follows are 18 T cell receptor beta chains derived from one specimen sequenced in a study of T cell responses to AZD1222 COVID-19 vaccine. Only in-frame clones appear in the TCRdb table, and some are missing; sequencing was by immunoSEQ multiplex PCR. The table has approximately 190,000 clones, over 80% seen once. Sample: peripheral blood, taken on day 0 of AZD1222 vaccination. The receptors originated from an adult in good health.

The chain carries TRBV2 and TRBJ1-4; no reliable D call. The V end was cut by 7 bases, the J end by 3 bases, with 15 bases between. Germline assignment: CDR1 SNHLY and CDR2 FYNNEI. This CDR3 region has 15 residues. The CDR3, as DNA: TGTGCCAGCACCCCGTTAGGGTCCTCTAATGAAAAACTGTTTTTT. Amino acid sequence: CASTPLGSSNEKLFF.

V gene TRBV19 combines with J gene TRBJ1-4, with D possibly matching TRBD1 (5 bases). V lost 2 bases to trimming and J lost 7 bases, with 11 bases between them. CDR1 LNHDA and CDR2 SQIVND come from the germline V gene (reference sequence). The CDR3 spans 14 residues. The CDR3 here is CASSIRQGREKLFF. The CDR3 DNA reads TGTGCCAGTAGTATACGGCAGGGACGTGAAAAACTGTTTTTT.

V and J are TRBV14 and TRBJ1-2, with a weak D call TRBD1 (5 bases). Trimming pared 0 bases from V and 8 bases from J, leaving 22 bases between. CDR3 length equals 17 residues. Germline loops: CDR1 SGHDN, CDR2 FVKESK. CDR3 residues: CASSQDRIPGRLFGYTF. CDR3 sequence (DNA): TGTGCCAGCAGCCAAGATAGGATACCGGGGCGGCTTTTCGGCTACACCTTC.

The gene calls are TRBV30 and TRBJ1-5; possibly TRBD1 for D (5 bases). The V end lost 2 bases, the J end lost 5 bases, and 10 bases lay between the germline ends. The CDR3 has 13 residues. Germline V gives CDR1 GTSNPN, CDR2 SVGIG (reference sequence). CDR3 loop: CAWSRGGDQPQHF. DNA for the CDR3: TGTGCCTGGAGTAGGGGCGGGGATCAGCCCCAGCATTTT.

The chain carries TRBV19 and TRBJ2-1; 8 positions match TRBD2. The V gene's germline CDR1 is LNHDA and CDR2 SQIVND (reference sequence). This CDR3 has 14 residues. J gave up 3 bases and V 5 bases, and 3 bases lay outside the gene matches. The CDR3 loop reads CASSPLADYNEQFF. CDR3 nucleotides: TGTGCCAGTAGTCCACTAGCGGACTACAATGAGCAGTTCTTC.

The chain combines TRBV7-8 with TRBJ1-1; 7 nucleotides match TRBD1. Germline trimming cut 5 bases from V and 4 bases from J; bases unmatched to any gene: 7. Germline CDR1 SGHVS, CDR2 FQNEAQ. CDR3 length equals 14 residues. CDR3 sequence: CASSAQGGVTEAFF. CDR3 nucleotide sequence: TGTGCCAGCAGCGCGCAGGGGGGGGTCACTGAAGCTTTCTTT.

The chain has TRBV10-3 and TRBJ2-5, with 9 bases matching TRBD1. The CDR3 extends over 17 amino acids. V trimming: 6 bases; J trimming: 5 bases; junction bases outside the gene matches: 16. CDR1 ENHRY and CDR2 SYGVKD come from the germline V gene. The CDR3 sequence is CAIRGIGTGYRSETQYF. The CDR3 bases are TGTGCCATCAGGGGGATAGGGACAGGGTATCGTTCGGAGACCCAGTACTTC.

CDR3 region: CASSQFVAYEQYF. DNA for the CDR3: TGTGCCAGCAGCCAATTCGTAGCGTACGAGCAGTACTTC. The rearrangement links TRBV3-1 (or the pseudogene TRBV3-2) to TRBJ2-7, with a possible D match to TRBD2 (5 bases). V lost 2 bases and J lost 4, with 9 bases in between. The CDR3 extends over 13 amino acids. CDR1 and CDR2 (germline): LGHDT, YNNKEL (reference sequence).

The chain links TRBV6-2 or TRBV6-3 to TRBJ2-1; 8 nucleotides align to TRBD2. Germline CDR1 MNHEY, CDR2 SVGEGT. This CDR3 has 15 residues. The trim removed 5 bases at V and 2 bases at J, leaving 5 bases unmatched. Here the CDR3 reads CASSVSGGTYNEQFF. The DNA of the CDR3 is TGTGCCAGCAGTGTGAGCGGGGGAACCTACAATGAGCAGTTCTTC.

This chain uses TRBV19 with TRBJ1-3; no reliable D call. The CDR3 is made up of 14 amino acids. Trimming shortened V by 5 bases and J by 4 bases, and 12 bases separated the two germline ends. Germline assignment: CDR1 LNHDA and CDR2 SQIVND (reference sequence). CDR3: CASSPQAVGNTIYF. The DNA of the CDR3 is TGTGCCAGTAGTCCCCAGGCGGTCGGAAACACCATATATTTT.

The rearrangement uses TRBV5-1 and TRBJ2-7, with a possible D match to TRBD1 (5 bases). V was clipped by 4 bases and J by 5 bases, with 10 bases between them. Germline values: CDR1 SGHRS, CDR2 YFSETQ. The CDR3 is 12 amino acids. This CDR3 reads CASSTQGNEQYF. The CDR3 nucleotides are TGCGCCAGCAGCACCCAGGGTAACGAGCAGTACTTC.

The chain's CDR3 is CAGDRVGGEKLFF. CDR3 sequence (DNA): TGTGCCGGGGACAGGGTGGGTGGTGAAAAACTGTTTTTT. This chain joins TRBV6-5 and TRBJ1-4; 9 bases fit TRBD1. The CDR3 totals 13 residues. After removal of 11 bases from V and 7 bases from J, the junction contained 8 bases not matched to a gene. The germline V gene encodes CDR1 MNHEY and CDR2 SVGAGI.

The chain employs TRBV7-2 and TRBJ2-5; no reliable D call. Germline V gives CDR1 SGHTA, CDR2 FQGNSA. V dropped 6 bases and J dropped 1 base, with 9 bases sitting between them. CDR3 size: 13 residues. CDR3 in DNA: TGTGCCAGCAGACGCCAGACCCAAGAGACCCAGTACTTC. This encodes CASRRQTQETQYF.

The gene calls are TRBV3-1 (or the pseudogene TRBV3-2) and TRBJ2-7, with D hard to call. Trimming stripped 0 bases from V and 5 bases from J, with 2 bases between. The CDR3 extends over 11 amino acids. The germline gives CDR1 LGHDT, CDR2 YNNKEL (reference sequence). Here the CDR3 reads CASSQEHEQYF. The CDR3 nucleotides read TGTGCCAGCAGCCAAGAACACGAGCAGTACTTC.

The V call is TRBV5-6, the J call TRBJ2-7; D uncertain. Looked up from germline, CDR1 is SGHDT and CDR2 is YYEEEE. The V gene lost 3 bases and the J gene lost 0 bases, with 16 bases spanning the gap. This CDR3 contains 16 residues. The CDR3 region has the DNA TGTGCCAGCAGCTACGCCCCTACAAGGAGCTCCTACGAGCAGTACTTC. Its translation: CASSYAPTRSSYEQYF.

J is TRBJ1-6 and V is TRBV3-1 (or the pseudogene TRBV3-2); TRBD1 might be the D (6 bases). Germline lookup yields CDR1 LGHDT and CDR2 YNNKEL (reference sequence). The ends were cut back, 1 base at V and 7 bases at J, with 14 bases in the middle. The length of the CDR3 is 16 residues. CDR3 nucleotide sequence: TGTGCCAGCAGCCAAGGCGGGACACGGATGAATTCACCCCTCCACTTT. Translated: CASSQGGTRMNSPLHF.

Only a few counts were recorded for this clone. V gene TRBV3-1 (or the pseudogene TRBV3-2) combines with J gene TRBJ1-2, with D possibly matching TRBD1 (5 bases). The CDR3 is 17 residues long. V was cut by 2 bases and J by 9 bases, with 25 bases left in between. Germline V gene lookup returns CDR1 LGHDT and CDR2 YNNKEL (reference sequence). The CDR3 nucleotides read TGTGCCAGCAGCCAAAAAGTAGGGGCAGGTTTGAGGGGAAGCTACACCTTC. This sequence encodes CASSQKVGAGLRGSYTF.

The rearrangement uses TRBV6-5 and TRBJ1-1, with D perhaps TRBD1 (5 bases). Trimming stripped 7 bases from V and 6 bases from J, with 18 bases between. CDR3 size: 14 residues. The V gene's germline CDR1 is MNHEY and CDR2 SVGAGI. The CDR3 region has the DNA TGTGCCAGCAATAGGGGTTGGTATGACCCTGAAGCTTTCTTT. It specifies CASNRGWYDPEAFF.